A single sample is the source of the 3 T cell receptor beta chains below, sequenced in a study of response to subunit inactivated influenza vaccine. TCRdb processed the RT-PCR reads anew with MiXCR; each CDR3 protein has one entry. The table lists about 160,000 distinct CDR3 sequences, roughly 10% of them singletons. The sequencing used non-naive T cells sorted from PBMCs, collected roughly 47 days after vaccination. These receptor sequences come from a man over 45 who received an inactivated influenza vaccine.

This clonotype came up many times. The chain couples TRBV5-1 to TRBJ2-3; 9 nucleotides match TRBD1. This CDR3 spans 15 amino acids. Unmatched junction bases numbered 0, after V lost 0 bases and J lost 1 base. In germline, CDR1 is SGHRS, CDR2 YFSETQ. The CDR3 loop reads CASSLGDRGTDTQYF. The CDR3 DNA reads TGCGCCAGCAGCTTGGGGGACAGGGGCACAGATACGCAGTATTTT.

This sequence joins TRBV4-3 and TRBJ2-1, with 10 bases aligning to TRBD1. The V gene end was trimmed by 2 bases and the J gene end by 7 bases; junction bases not matched to a gene: 11. CDR3 length: 17 amino acids. Germline V lookup: CDR1 LGHNA, CDR2 YSLEER. CDR3 loop: CASSQFYTGTGVNEQFF. The DNA for the CDR3 is TGCGCCAGCAGCCAATTTTATACCGGGACAGGGGTTAATGAGCAGTTCTTC.

This chain connects TRBV10-3 to TRBJ2-7, with TRBD2 matching over 14 bases. Germline CDR1 reads ENHRY; CDR2 reads SYGVKD. The CDR3 spans 18 residues. V dropped 6 bases and J dropped 0; count of bases not matched to a gene: 10. The CDR3 DNA is TGTGCCATCAGGGCCGGGACTAGCGGGAGAAAGCCCTCCTACGAGCAGTACTTC. Translated, it gives CAIRAGTSGRKPSYEQYF.